The next 4 T cell receptor beta chains were all read from a single sample in a study of CD8 T cells in Susac syndrome. RNA totalling about 0.5 to 1 ug underwent reverse transcription with random hexamers. TCRdb called the immunoSEQ multiplex PCR reads again in MiXCR, with one record for every CDR3 protein. The sample lists under 200,000 distinct CDR3 sequences; about 95% were seen once. The source material was CD8+ T cells from PBMCs. Receptor source: a human donor with multiple sclerosis.

The chain is built from TRBV11-1 and TRBJ2-2, with a tentative D call TRBD1 (5 bases). Per the germline V gene, CDR1 is SGHAT and CDR2 is FQDESV (reference sequence). CDR3 size: 13 residues. V lost 3 bases to trimming and J lost 4 bases, with 6 bases between them. CDR3 sequence reads: CASSLTATGELFF. The CDR3 region has the DNA TGTGCCAGCAGCTTGACAGCCACCGGGGAGCTGTTTTTT.

The rearrangement joins TRBV29-1 to TRBJ1-1; weak D call: TRBD1 (5 bases). The CDR3 covers 14 residues. The V end lost 2 bases, the J end lost 6 bases, and 16 bases lay between the germline ends. Looked up from germline, CDR1 is SQVTM and CDR2 is ANQGSEA. This CDR3 is CSVEPTWGAAEAFF. The CDR3 nucleotides are TGCAGCGTTGAACCCACCTGGGGCGCCGCTGAAGCTTTCTTT.

The V and J genes are TRBV29-1 and TRBJ1-2, with D possibly TRBD1 on 6 matching bases. The CDR3 has 13 residues. V was pared by 3 bases and J by 8 bases, with 16 bases between. The V gene's germline CDR1 is SQVTM and CDR2 ANQGSEA. The CDR3 nucleotides read TGCAGCGTTGAGTTACAGGGTTTTGGAGGCTACACCTTC. This codes for CSVELQGFGGYTF.

The chain recombines TRBV28 with TRBJ2-2; tentative D call: TRBD1 (6 bases). The CDR3 has 15 amino acids. Looked up from germline, CDR1 is MDHEN and CDR2 is SYDVKM. V was trimmed by 5 bases and J by 5 bases, leaving 15 bases between them. CDR3 DNA sequence: TGTGCCAGCAGTGGGGACAAGGGGTCGACCGGGGAGCTGTTTTTT. Translating it yields CASSGDKGSTGELFF.